The 16 T cell receptor beta chains below all came from one sample that was sequenced in a study of blood T cell repertoires in COVID-19. TCRdb keeps only in-frame clones here, not all; method: immunoSEQ multiplex PCR. The sample has a few hundred thousand clones, around 82% seen once. The source material was PBMCs or T cells enriched from blood (not recorded which). The receptors originated from a man aged 50 to 60 who had recovered from COVID-19.

Comments on this clone: The junction departs from the called germline gene at one end, perhaps through a read error. This sequence joins TRBV7-7 and TRBJ2-5, with 7 bases fitting TRBD2. Germline V lookup: CDR1 SSHAT, CDR2 FNYEAQ (reference sequence). The CDR3 spans 16 residues. CDR3 coding DNA: TGTGCTAGCAGCTTACTAGCGAGCGTAGGAACGGAGACCCAGTACTTC. It specifies CASSLLASVGTETQYF.

V usage is TRBV6-2 or TRBV6-3 and J usage is TRBJ1-1; D is possibly TRBD1 (5 bases). The length of the CDR3 is 14 residues. Germline CDR1 is MNHEY and CDR2 is SVGEGT. V lost 5 bases, J lost 1 base, and 11 bases lay in between. The CDR3 here is CASSPRRGNTEAFF. CDR3 bases: TGTGCCAGCAGTCCCAGGAGGGGGAACACTGAAGCTTTCTTT.

The chain links TRBV14 to TRBJ2-2, with TRBD2 matching 7 bases. Germline V lookup: CDR1 SGHDN, CDR2 FVKESK. CDR3 length: 16 residues. The V gene end was trimmed by 0 bases and the J gene end by 7 bases; junction bases not matched to a gene: 8. The DNA for the CDR3 is TGTGCCAGCAGCCAAGATCAGCCGGGGGGAATCGGGGAGCTGTTTTTT. Its translation is CASSQDQPGGIGELFF. Based on the CDR3 plus reference TRBV14 and TRBJ2-2, the full variable domain is EAGVTQFPSHSVIEKGQTVTLRCDPISGHDNLYWYRRVMGKEIKFLLHFVKESKQDESGMPNNRFLAERTGGTYSTLKVQPAELEDSGVYFCASSQDQPGGIGELFFGEGSRLTVL.

This clone was detected only a few times. The gene calls are TRBV9 and TRBJ1-1, with 7 bases that match TRBD1. The CDR3 has 16 amino acids. Germline V lookup: CDR1 SGDLS, CDR2 YYNGEE. Trimming took 4 bases from V and 0 from J; bases not matched to a gene: 9. The CDR3, as DNA: TGTGCCAGCAGCCTAGACCAGGGGGTAATGAACACTGAAGCTTTCTTT. Translated: CASSLDQGVMNTEAFF. The full variable domain, completed using reference TRBV9 and TRBJ1-1, is DSGVTQTPKHLITATGQRVTLRCSPRSGDLSVYWYQQSLDQGLQFLIQYYNGEERAKGNILERFSAQQFPDLHSELNLSSLELGDSALYFCASSLDQGVMNTEAFFGQGTRLTVV.

This chain links TRBV30 with TRBJ2-1, with 7 bases fitting TRBD1. The CDR3 loop spans 15 amino acids. CDR1 and CDR2 from the germline V gene are GTSNPN and SVGIG (reference sequence). The trim removed 0 bases at V and 6 bases at J, leaving 8 bases unmatched. The CDR3 sequence: CAWSVGQGVGNEQFF. CDR3 coding DNA: TGTGCCTGGAGTGTTGGCCAGGGGGTAGGCAATGAGCAGTTCTTC. The entire variable domain, with the rest obtained from reference TRBV30 and TRBJ2-1, is as follows: SQTIHQWPATLVQPVGSPLSLECTVEGTSNPNLYWYRQAAGRGLQLLFYSVGIGQISSEVPQNLSASRPQDRQFILSSKKLLLSDSGFYLCAWSVGQGVGNEQFFGPGTRLTVL.

Note on this clone: Other DNA sequences in the same sample also yield this CDR3. Here the CDR3 reads CASSQDGQGNQPQHF. In DNA form, the CDR3 reads TGCGCCAGCAGCCAAGACGGACAGGGCAATCAGCCCCAGCATTTT. V and J are TRBV4-1 and TRBJ1-5; 7 positions match TRBD1. CDR3 length: 15 residues. V shed 0 bases, J shed 2 bases, and the junction held 1 base outside the gene matches. Germline V gene sequence: CDR1 MGHRA, CDR2 YSYEKL.

V usage is TRBV5-1 and J usage is TRBJ2-2, with 7 bases matching TRBD1. Germline CDR1 SGHRS, CDR2 YFSETQ. V was clipped by 0 bases and J by 2 bases; unmatched bases: 4. This CDR3 has 16 amino acids. CDR3 sequence (DNA): TGCGCCAGCAGCTTGGCGGGACAGAGAAACACCGGGGAGCTGTTTTTT. It codes for CASSLAGQRNTGELFF.

V is TRBV28 and J is TRBJ1-5, with 7 nucleotides matching TRBD1. With 6 bases clipped from V and 0 bases from J, the junction kept 5 bases outside the gene matches. This CDR3 is built from 15 residues. Germline CDR1 MDHEN, CDR2 SYDVKM. The CDR3 sequence is CASRRGQDSNQPQHF. CDR3 bases: TGTGCCAGCAGGAGGGGGCAGGATAGCAATCAGCCCCAGCATTTT.

The genes are TRBV10-2 and TRBJ2-7; 8 bases align to TRBD1. CDR3 length: 15 residues. V lost 7 bases to trimming and J lost 2 bases; unmatched junction nucleotides: 10. Germline CDR1 and CDR2: WSHSY and SAAADI. The CDR3 DNA is TGCGCCAGCACCGACGACAGGGGTGGAACCTACGAGCAGTACTTC. Protein product: CASTDDRGGTYEQYF.

The V call is TRBV21-1, the J call TRBJ2-5; the table calls TRBD1, which could not be checked here. TRBV21-1 constitutes a pseudogene. The CDR3 is 17 amino acids. CDR3 nucleotides: TGTGCCAGCAGCAGGACAGGGGACAAGCGGGGGCAAGAGACCCAGTACTTC. Translation: CASSRTGDKRGQETQYF.

The gene calls are TRBV5-8 and TRBJ1-5; TRBD1 matches at 7 bases. The germline gives CDR1 SGHTS, CDR2 YDEGEE. The ends lost 5 bases at V and 4 bases at J; junction bases unmatched: 9. There are 15 residues in the CDR3. CDR3 amino acids: CASRPTGARNQPQHF. The CDR3 nucleotides are TGTGCCAGCAGACCCACAGGGGCGCGGAATCAGCCCCAGCATTTT.

The rearrangement joins TRBV5-1 to TRBJ2-5, with 9 bases that match TRBD1. The CDR3 is made up of 15 amino acids. The ends lost 3 bases at V and 4 bases at J; junction bases unmatched: 7. Per the germline V gene, CDR1 is SGHRS and CDR2 is YFSETQ. The CDR3 DNA sequence: TGCGCCAGCAGCTCTGGACAGGGGACTGGAGAGACCCAGTACTTC. Translation gives CASSSGQGTGETQYF. The variable domain in full, with the rest retrieved from reference TRBV5-1 and TRBJ2-5, is KAGVTQTPRYLIKTRGQQVTLSCSPISGHRSVSWYQQTPGQGLQFLFEYFSETQRNKGNFPGRFSGRQFSNSRSEMNVSTLELGDSALYLCASSSGQGTGETQYFGPGTRLLVL.

The chain combines TRBV14 with TRBJ1-2, with D possibly being TRBD1 (5 bases). Between the trimmed V and J ends, which lost 2 bases and 0 bases, there was a span of 16 bases. The CDR3 contains 17 residues. In germline, CDR1 is SGHDN, CDR2 FVKESK. The chain's CDR3 is CASSQPRRGGANYGYTF. Written as DNA, the CDR3 is TGTGCCAGCAGCCAACCCCGGAGAGGAGGGGCTAACTATGGCTACACCTTC.

The gene calls are TRBV4-3 and TRBJ2-1; 7 positions match TRBD1. Germline loops: CDR1 LGHNA, CDR2 YSLEER. CDR3 size: 17 residues. The V gene end was trimmed by 1 base and the J gene end by 2 bases; junction bases not matched to a gene: 8. The CDR3 DNA reads as TGCGCCAGCAGCCAAGGTAACAGGGGAAGAGCCTACAATGAGCAGTTCTTC. Protein: CASSQGNRGRAYNEQFF.

This rearrangement joins TRBV27 to TRBJ1-6; 12 bases fit TRBD1. The trim removed 6 bases at V and 7 bases at J, leaving 4 bases unmatched. The CDR3 is 15 amino acids. The germline V gene has CDR1 MNHEY and CDR2 SMNVEV (reference sequence). The CDR3 bases are TGTGCCAGCAGAATGGGACAGGGGGCAAATTCACCCCTCCACTTT. Protein sequence: CASRMGQGANSPLHF.

This clone was picked up one time. The genes are TRBV21-1 and TRBJ2-5; the table names TRBD2, a call not compared with the DNA. TRBV21-1 is reported as a pseudogene. CDR3 length: 18 amino acids. CDR3 loop: CASRGGQPSAITQETQYF. The CDR3 DNA reads as TGTGCCAGCAGGGGGGGGCAACCCAGCGCCATTACTCAAGAGACCCAGTACTTC.